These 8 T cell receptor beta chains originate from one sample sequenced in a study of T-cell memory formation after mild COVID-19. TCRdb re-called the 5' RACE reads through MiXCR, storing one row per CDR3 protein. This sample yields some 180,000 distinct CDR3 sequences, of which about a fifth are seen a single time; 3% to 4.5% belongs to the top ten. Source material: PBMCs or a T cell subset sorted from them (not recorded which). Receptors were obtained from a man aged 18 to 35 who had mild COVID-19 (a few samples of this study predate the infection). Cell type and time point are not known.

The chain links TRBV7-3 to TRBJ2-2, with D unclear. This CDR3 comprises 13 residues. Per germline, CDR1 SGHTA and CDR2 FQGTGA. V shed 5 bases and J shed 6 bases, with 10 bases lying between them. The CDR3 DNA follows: TGTGCCAGCAGCCTAAGATGGGCCGGGGAGCTGTTTTTT. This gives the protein CASSLRWAGELFF.

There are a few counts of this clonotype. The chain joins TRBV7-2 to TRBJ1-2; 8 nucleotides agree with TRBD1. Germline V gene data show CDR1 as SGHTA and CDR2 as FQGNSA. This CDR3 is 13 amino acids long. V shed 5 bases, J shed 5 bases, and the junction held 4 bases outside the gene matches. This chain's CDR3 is CASSARGLYGYTF. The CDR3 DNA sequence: TGTGCCAGCAGCGCCAGGGGGCTGTATGGCTACACCTTC.

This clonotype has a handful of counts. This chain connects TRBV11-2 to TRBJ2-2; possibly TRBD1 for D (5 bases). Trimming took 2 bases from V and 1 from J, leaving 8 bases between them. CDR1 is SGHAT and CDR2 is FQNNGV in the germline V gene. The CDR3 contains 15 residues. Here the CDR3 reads CASSLPGMNTGELFF. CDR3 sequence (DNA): TGTGCCAGCAGCTTACCAGGGATGAACACCGGGGAGCTGTTTTTT. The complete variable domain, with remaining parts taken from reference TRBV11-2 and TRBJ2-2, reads EAGVAQSPRYKIIEKRQSVAFWCNPISGHATLYWYQQILGQGPKLLIQFQNNGVVDDSQLPKDRFSAERLKGVDSTLKIQPAKLEDSAVYLCASSLPGMNTGELFFGEGSRLTVL.

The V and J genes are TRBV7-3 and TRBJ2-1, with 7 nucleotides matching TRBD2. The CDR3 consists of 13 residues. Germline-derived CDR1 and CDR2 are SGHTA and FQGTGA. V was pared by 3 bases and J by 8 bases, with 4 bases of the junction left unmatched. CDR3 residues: CASSFGGVDEQFF. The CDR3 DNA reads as TGTGCCAGCAGCTTTGGGGGGGTAGATGAGCAGTTCTTC.

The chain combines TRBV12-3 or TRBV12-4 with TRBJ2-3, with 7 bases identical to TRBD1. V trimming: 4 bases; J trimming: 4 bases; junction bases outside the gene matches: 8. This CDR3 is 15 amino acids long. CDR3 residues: CASSSDRWGADTQYF. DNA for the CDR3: TGTGCCAGCAGTTCGGACAGGTGGGGCGCAGATACGCAGTATTTT.

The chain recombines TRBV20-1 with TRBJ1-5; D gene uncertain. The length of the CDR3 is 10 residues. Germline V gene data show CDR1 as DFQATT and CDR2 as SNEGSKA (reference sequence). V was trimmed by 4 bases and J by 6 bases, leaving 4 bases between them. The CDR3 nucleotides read TGCAGTGCTAACCGTCAGCCCCAGCATTTT. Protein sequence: CSANRQPQHF.

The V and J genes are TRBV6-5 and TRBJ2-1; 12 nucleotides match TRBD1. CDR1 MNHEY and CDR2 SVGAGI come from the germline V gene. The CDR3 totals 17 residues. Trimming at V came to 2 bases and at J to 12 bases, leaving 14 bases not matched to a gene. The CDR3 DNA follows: TGTGCCAGCAGTTACCGCCCAACCGGGACAGGGGGCGGTGGGCAGTTCTTC. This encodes CASSYRPTGTGGGGQFF.

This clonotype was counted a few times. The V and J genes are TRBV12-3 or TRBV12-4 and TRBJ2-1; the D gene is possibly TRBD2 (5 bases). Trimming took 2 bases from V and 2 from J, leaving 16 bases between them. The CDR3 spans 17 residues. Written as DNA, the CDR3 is TGTGCCAGCAGTTTAATTTCGTGGCGGGCGGCCTACAATGAGCAGTTCTTC. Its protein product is CASSLISWRAAYNEQFF.